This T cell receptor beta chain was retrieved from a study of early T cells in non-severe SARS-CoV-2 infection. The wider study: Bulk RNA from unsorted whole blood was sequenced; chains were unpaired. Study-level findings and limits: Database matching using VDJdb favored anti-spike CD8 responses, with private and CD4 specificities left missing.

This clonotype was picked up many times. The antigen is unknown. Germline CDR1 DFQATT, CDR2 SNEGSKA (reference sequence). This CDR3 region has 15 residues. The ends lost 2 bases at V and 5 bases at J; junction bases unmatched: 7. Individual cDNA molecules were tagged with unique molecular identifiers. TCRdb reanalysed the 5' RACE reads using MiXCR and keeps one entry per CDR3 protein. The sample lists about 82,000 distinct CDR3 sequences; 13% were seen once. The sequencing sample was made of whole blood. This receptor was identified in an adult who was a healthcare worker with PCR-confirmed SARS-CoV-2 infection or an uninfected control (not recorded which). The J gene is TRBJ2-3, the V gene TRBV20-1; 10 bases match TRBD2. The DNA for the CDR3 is TGCAGTGCTAGAAAAAGCGGGGGGGCCGGAGATACGCAGTATTTT. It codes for CSARKSGGAGDTQYF.